What follows are 8 T cell receptor beta chains derived from one specimen sequenced in a study of tumor-infiltrating lymphocytes in primary liver carcinoma. Unsorted whole blood yielded the blood RNA, and germline DNA was also extracted. Making TCR beta cDNA involved roughly 500 ng total RNA and a constant-region primer. Modified slightly, ARM-PCR produced TCR beta libraries over three nested multiplex PCR rounds. Primers for the first two PCR rounds were TRBV1-TRBV30 forward primers and a C-beta reverse primer (about 11 cycles per round). TCRdb redid the calling of the multiplex PCR reads with MiXCR, one entry per CDR3 protein. Of 300,000 to 350,000 distinct CDR3 sequences listed, 50% to 75% are singletons. Material for sequencing was peripheral blood. These TCRs come from a woman in her 30s with primary liver carcinoma and hepatitis B virus infection.

As regards this clonotype: A read error may be the cause here, since a much bigger clone is one base away. The chain joins TRBV5-4 to TRBJ2-2; weak D call: TRBD1 (6 bases). The CDR3 covers 16 residues. Germline V gene data show CDR1 as SGHNT and CDR2 as YYREEE (reference sequence). CDR3 sequence: CASSLARGPNTGELLF. In DNA, the CDR3 is TGTGCCAGCAGCTTGGCCAGGGGCCCGAACACCGGGGAGCTGTTATTT.

The chain links TRBV6-5 to TRBJ2-3; D assignment may be TRBD1 or TRBD2 (5 bases each). This CDR3 has 14 residues. Trimming took off 0 bases at V and 1 base at J, with 5 bases between the two ends. Germline-derived CDR1 and CDR2 are MNHEY and SVGAGI. In nucleotides, the CDR3 is TGTGCCAGCAGTTACTCGGGGGGCACAGATACGCAGTATTTT. The encoded protein is CASSYSGGTDTQYF.

The J gene is TRBJ2-5, the V gene TRBV5-4; D might be TRBD2 (5 bases). The CDR3 runs to 15 residues. The ends were cut back, 4 bases at V and 4 bases at J, with 17 bases in the middle. Germline CDR1 and CDR2: SGHNT and YYREEE (reference sequence). The CDR3 region has the DNA TGTGCCAGCAGCCGAAAGGAATGGGAGCGAGAGACCCAGTACTTC. It encodes CASSRKEWERETQYF.

Only one count was recorded for this clonotype. This sequence may be a read error, since a much larger clone differs from it by one base. The conserved final phenylalanine or tryptophan is absent from the CDR3, which likely points to a read error. V usage is TRBV4-1 and J usage is TRBJ2-3, with 7 bases that match TRBD1. Per germline, CDR1 MGHRA and CDR2 YSYEKL. After removal of 4 bases from V and 4 bases from J, the junction contained 5 bases not matched to a gene. The CDR3 runs 14 residues. The CDR3 loop is CASSPTGVADTQYS. The CDR3 DNA reads as TGCGCCAGCAGCCCTACAGGGGTCGCAGATACGCAGTATTCT.

Of note for this clonotype: Being one base from a much bigger clone, this may be a read error. This likely comes from a read error, as the CDR3 has no conserved phenylalanine or tryptophan at its end. V is TRBV30 and J is TRBJ2-5; 8 bases are shared with TRBD1. Germline CDR1 reads GTSNPN; CDR2 reads SVGIG (reference sequence). The J segment lost 2 bases and the V segment lost 3 bases, leaving 8 bases of the junction unmatched. The length of the CDR3 is 15 residues. CDR3 region: CAWSPGTGLQETQYL. The CDR3 nucleotides read TGTGCCTGGAGCCCCGGGACAGGCTTACAAGAGACCCAGTACCTC.

V usage is TRBV11-2 and J usage is TRBJ2-7; D call uncertain. CDR1 is SGHAT, CDR2 FQNNGV, per germline. The CDR3 length is 15 residues. The CDR3 region is CASSLGRTPYYEQYV. CDR3 coding DNA: TGTGCAAGCAGCTTAGGGCGGACCCCTTACTACGAGCAGTACGTC.

Points on this clonotype: A junction boundary mismatches the germline segment, possibly from a read error. V and J are TRBV12-3 or TRBV12-4 and TRBJ2-2; D is perhaps TRBD1 (5 bases). The CDR3 loop spans 14 amino acids. CDR3 in amino acids: CASSSQGYTRELFF. The CDR3 DNA reads as TGTGCCAGCAGTTCTCAGGGCTACACCCGGGAGCTGTTTTTT.

The V and J genes are TRBV29-1 and TRBJ1-2, with TRBD1 as a possible D gene (5 bases). Germline V CDR1 and CDR2: SQVTM, ANQGSEA. The CDR3 runs to 13 residues. Trimming pared 3 bases from V and 6 bases from J, leaving 14 bases between. The CDR3 nucleotides read TGCAGCGTTGATAACAGGATCTACGATGGCTACACCTTC. This gives the protein CSVDNRIYDGYTF.